One and the same sample provided the 3 T cell receptor beta chains below, sequenced in a study of beta chain features in type 1 diabetes. Investigators reverse transcribed all isolated RNA, so they sequenced expressed TCRB transcripts. Profiling relied on immunoSEQ multiplex PCR, and the TCRdb table lists in-frame clones only, not all of them. The table lists almost 350,000 clones, 8% of them singletons. Source material: central memory CD4+ T cells from blood. Receptors were obtained from a woman under 30 in good health.

The rearrangement links TRBV7-9 to TRBJ2-5, with D possibly being TRBD1 (6 bases). The CDR3 has 15 amino acids. V was clipped by 4 bases and J by 1 base, with 13 bases between them. Germline lookup yields CDR1 SEHNR and CDR2 FQNEAQ (reference sequence). CDR3 nucleotide sequence: TGTGCCAGCAGCTCTAGGGGACATCTCCAAGAGACCCAGTACTTC. Amino acids: CASSSRGHLQETQYF.

This clone showed up just a few times. This chain uses TRBV19 with TRBJ2-3; D could derive from TRBD1 or TRBD2 (5 bases each). The CDR3 is made up of 14 amino acids. Germline assignment: CDR1 LNHDA and CDR2 SQIVND (reference sequence). V gave up 4 bases and J gave up 2 bases, with 10 bases separating them. CDR3 amino acids: CASSTWGTTDTQYF. The CDR3 nucleotides read TGTGCCAGTAGTACATGGGGGACCACAGATACGCAGTATTTT. Full variable domain (remainder filled in from reference TRBV19 and TRBJ2-3): DGGITQSPKYLFRKEGQNVTLSCEQNLNHDAMYWYRQDPGQGLRLIYYSQIVNDFQKGDIAEGYSVSREKKESFPLTVTSAQKNPTAFYLCASSTWGTTDTQYFGPGTRLTVL.

In this sample, this clone turned up a few times. The chain recombines TRBV7-9 with TRBJ2-3; D may be TRBD2 (5 bases). V was pared by 2 bases and J by 2 bases, with 11 bases between. CDR3 length: 15 residues. Per germline, CDR1 SEHNR and CDR2 FQNEAQ (reference sequence). CDR3 in amino acids: CASSLFLRDTDTQYF. CDR3 DNA: TGTGCCAGCAGCTTATTTTTGAGGGACACAGATACGCAGTATTTT.